Given below is one T cell receptor (beta chain) in context. The antigen is unknown. TCRdb's copy holds only in-frame clones and misses some; the assay was immunoSEQ multiplex PCR. Of about 81,000 clones detected, just over 90% appear once; the ten largest clones hold 5% to 5.5%. The data stem from a study of T cell responses to AZD1222 COVID-19 vaccine. General study findings and limits: Once two AZD1222 doses were given, Spike-specific TCR breadth and depth went up.

The ends lost 7 bases at V and 5 bases at J; junction bases unmatched: 13. Germline V CDR1 and CDR2: SGHTA, FQGNSA. The CDR3 is 16 residues long. This chain connects TRBV7-2 to TRBJ2-1; 8 bases align to TRBD2. The receptor was isolated from an adult in good health. The source material was peripheral blood, sampled on day 0 of AZD1222 vaccination. The CDR3 protein is CASTGGVGTPDNEQFF. The CDR3 DNA reads as TGTGCCAGCACCGGGGGGGTAGGGACACCCGACAATGAGCAGTTCTTC.